Following are 27 T cell receptor beta chains from one sample sequenced in a study of T cell changes during pregnancy in multiple sclerosis. Assay used: immunoSEQ multiplex PCR; TCRdb lists only in-frame clones, some missing. The data show about 32,000 clones, with roughly nine tenths seen just once and over 8.5% held by the top ten. The sample was CD8+ T cells from peripheral blood mononuclear cells, taken in the third trimester of pregnancy. The source of these receptors is a female donor with multiple sclerosis, enrolled in a pregnancy study.

This clone counts as medium-sized (0.01 to 0.1%). The chain is built from TRBV5-6 and TRBJ2-7, with 7 nucleotides matching TRBD1. The CDR3 covers 15 residues. Germline-derived CDR1 and CDR2 are SGHDT and YYEEEE. With V trimmed by 0 bases and J by 5 bases, 8 bases remained unmatched. This chain's CDR3 is CASSLAWVGGNEQYF. The CDR3 DNA reads as TGTGCCAGCAGCTTGGCCTGGGTAGGGGGCAACGAGCAGTACTTC.

This sequence joins TRBV7-8 and TRBJ1-2, with unresolved D. The germline CDR1 and CDR2 sequences are SGHVS and FQNEAQ. This CDR3 is 13 amino acids long. V lost 1 base to trimming and J lost 7 bases, with 10 bases between them. The CDR3 nucleotides are TGTGCCAGCAGCTTAGGGGCAGCCTCTGGCTACACCTTC. As protein: CASSLGAASGYTF.

The V and J genes are TRBV7-9 and TRBJ1-1; tentatively, D is TRBD1 (5 bases). Germline CDR1 is SEHNR and CDR2 is FQNEAQ (reference sequence). CDR3 size: 15 residues. Between the trimmed V and J ends, which lost 5 bases and 2 bases, there was a span of 15 bases. The CDR3 nucleotides are TGTGCCAGCAGCGCGCCCGAGACAGTCAACACTGAAGCTTTCTTT. Amino acid sequence: CASSAPETVNTEAFF. The full variable domain, its missing parts supplied by reference TRBV7-9 and TRBJ1-1, is DTGVSQNPRHKITKRGQNVTFRCDPISEHNRLYWYRQTLGQGPEFLTYFQNEAQLEKSRLLSDRFSAERPKGSFSTLEIQRTEQGDSAMYLCASSAPETVNTEAFFGQGTRLTVV.

The rearrangement links TRBV15 to TRBJ2-7; D perhaps matches TRBD2 (6 bases). Germline CDR1 is LNHNV and CDR2 is YYDKDF (reference sequence). The CDR3 totals 13 residues. Trimming left V 10 bases short and J 2 bases short, with 15 bases between. CDR3 protein: CAIDGGSPYEQYF. The CDR3 DNA sequence: TGTGCCATAGATGGGGGGTCCCCCTACGAGCAGTACTTC.

V and J are TRBV30 and TRBJ1-6, with 8 bases fitting TRBD1. There are 14 residues in the CDR3. CDR1 is GTSNPN and CDR2 is SVGIG in the germline V gene (reference sequence). The V and J ends lost 3 bases and 8 bases, in that order; junction bases with no gene match: 6. The CDR3 DNA sequence: TGTGCCTGGAGCCTTGGGACAGGATATTCACCCCTCCACTTT. Translating gives CAWSLGTGYSPLHF. Filled out from reference TRBV30 and TRBJ1-6, the complete variable domain reads SQTIHQWPATLVQPVGSPLSLECTVEGTSNPNLYWYRQAAGRGLQLLFYSVGIGQISSEVPQNLSASRPQDRQFILSSKKLLLSDSGFYLCAWSLGTGYSPLHFGNGTRLTVT.

The chain is built from TRBV9 and TRBJ2-7, with 7 bases that match TRBD2. Losses at the gene ends were 2 bases for V and 0 bases for J; bases not matched to a gene: 8. The CDR3 has 16 residues. Germline CDR1 and CDR2: SGDLS and YYNGEE. CDR3 in amino acids: CASSVTASGASYEQYF. The DNA of the CDR3 is TGTGCCAGCAGCGTCACAGCGAGCGGGGCCTCCTACGAGCAGTACTTC. The complete variable domain, with remaining parts taken from reference TRBV9 and TRBJ2-7, reads DSGVTQTPKHLITATGQRVTLRCSPRSGDLSVYWYQQSLDQGLQFLIQYYNGEERAKGNILERFSAQQFPDLHSELNLSSLELGDSALYFCASSVTASGASYEQYFGPGTRLTVT.

The gene calls are TRBV9 and TRBJ2-2; D is possibly TRBD1 (5 bases). The V end was cut by 0 bases, the J end by 4 bases, with 22 bases between. The germline V gene encodes CDR1 SGDLS and CDR2 YYNGEE. CDR3 length: 19 amino acids. The CDR3 DNA is TGTGCCAGCAGCGTAGCTTATAGTCCACGCAGGGCGGCCACCGGGGAGCTGTTTTTT. Translation: CASSVAYSPRRAATGELFF. Combining the CDR3 with reference TRBV9 and TRBJ2-2 gives the whole variable domain DSGVTQTPKHLITATGQRVTLRCSPRSGDLSVYWYQQSLDQGLQFLIQYYNGEERAKGNILERFSAQQFPDLHSELNLSSLELGDSALYFCASSVAYSPRRAATGELFFGEGSRLTVL.

The V gene is TRBV7-8, the J gene TRBJ1-1; D is undetermined. This CDR3 is 14 amino acids long. Germline CDR1 and CDR2: SGHVS and FQNEAQ. Trimming shortened V by 1 base and J by 1 base, and 7 bases separated the two germline ends. The CDR3 here is CASSLGLENTEAFF. DNA for the CDR3: TGTGCCAGCAGCTTAGGGCTAGAGAACACTGAAGCTTTCTTT.

This clone was detected only once. V and J are TRBV7-2 and TRBJ2-7; 8 bases are a match to TRBD1. J gave up 3 bases and V 5 bases, and 6 bases lay outside the gene matches. The CDR3 totals 14 residues. Per the germline V gene, CDR1 is SGHTA and CDR2 is FQGNSA. The CDR3 sequence is CASSPQDRVYEQYF. In nucleotides, the CDR3 is TGTGCCAGCAGCCCCCAGGACAGGGTCTACGAGCAGTACTTC.

The CDR3 DNA sequence: TGTGCCAGCGTGGGGCGATCCTACGAGCAGTACTTC. Encoded protein: CASVGRSYEQYF. The chain has TRBV2 and TRBJ2-7; TRBD1 is a possible D gene (5 bases). The CDR3 spans 12 residues. V was pared by 8 bases and J by 1 base, with 9 bases between. CDR1 and CDR2 from the germline V gene are SNHLY and FYNNEI.

Only one count was recorded for this clone. Distinct nucleotide sequences in the sample also encode this CDR3. The chain uses TRBV4-1 and TRBJ2-7; D is unresolved. Germline CDR1 MGHRA, CDR2 YSYEKL. V gave up 0 bases and J gave up 1 base, with 10 bases separating them. The CDR3 is 15 amino acids. CDR3 DNA: TGCGCCAGCAGCCAAGATAGAGGCACTTCCTACGAGCAGTACTTC. It yields the protein CASSQDRGTSYEQYF.

The chain is built from TRBV28 and TRBJ2-1, with TRBD2 identical over 10 bases. The germline CDR1 and CDR2 sequences are MDHEN and SYDVKM. The V and J ends lost 10 bases and 2 bases, in that order; junction bases with no gene match: 17. This CDR3 is 18 amino acids long. CDR3 coding DNA: TGTGCCACCGGAGGGAGCGGGGGGGCTCCCTCCACCTACAATGAGCAGTTCTTC. Encoded protein: CATGGSGGAPSTYNEQFF.

This clone was counted once. The chain uses TRBV10-3 and TRBJ1-2; possibly TRBD1 for D (5 bases). CDR1 is ENHRY and CDR2 is SYGVKD in the germline V gene. Trimming shortened V by 4 bases and J by 2 bases, and 11 bases separated the two germline ends. The CDR3 totals 14 residues. CDR3 in amino acids: CAISVATENYGYTF. The CDR3 nucleotides are TGTGCCATCAGTGTGGCGACAGAAAACTATGGCTACACCTTC.

This clone was picked up a small number of times. J is TRBJ2-7 and V is TRBV5-5; maybe TRBD1 (5 bases). CDR1 SGHKS and CDR2 YYEKEE come from the germline V gene (reference sequence). Between the trimmed V and J ends, which lost 6 bases and 0 bases, there was a span of 10 bases. The CDR3 runs 13 residues. The CDR3 sequence is CASISTDSYEQYF. The CDR3 nucleotides read TGTGCCAGCATCTCGACAGACTCCTACGAGCAGTACTTC.

The chain recombines TRBV9 with TRBJ2-3; 12 positions agree with TRBD2. The CDR3 consists of 15 residues. Germline V CDR1 and CDR2: SGDLS, YYNGEE. V lost 5 bases and J lost 6; bases outside the gene matches: 7. The CDR3 DNA sequence: TGTGCCAGCAGTTCTAGCGGGGGGGCCGGCGATACGCAGTATTTT. This codes for CASSSSGGAGDTQYF.

This rearrangement joins TRBV6-1 to TRBJ2-1; the match to TRBD2 covers 13 bases. V was pared by 5 bases and J by 9 bases, with 7 bases of the junction left unmatched. This CDR3 region has 15 residues. CDR1 and CDR2 (germline): MNHNS, SASEGT. CDR3 sequence: CASSFLLAGGREQFF. The CDR3 DNA reads TGTGCCAGCAGTTTCCTACTAGCGGGGGGGCGTGAGCAGTTCTTC.

The chain has TRBV5-1 and TRBJ2-7, with TRBD2 matching 11 bases. Germline CDR1 and CDR2: SGHRS and YFSETQ. The V gene end was trimmed by 3 bases and the J gene end by 4 bases; junction bases not matched to a gene: 3. The CDR3 has 14 residues. CDR3 nucleotides: TGCGCCAGCAGCTCCACTAGCGGGGGATACGAGCAGTACTTC. Translation: CASSSTSGGYEQYF. Full variable domain (remainder filled in from reference TRBV5-1 and TRBJ2-7): KAGVTQTPRYLIKTRGQQVTLSCSPISGHRSVSWYQQTPGQGLQFLFEYFSETQRNKGNFPGRFSGRQFSNSRSEMNVSTLELGDSALYLCASSSTSGGYEQYFGPGTRLTVT.

This rearrangement joins TRBV28 to TRBJ2-3, with a tentative D call TRBD1 (6 bases). The V gene's germline CDR1 is MDHEN and CDR2 SYDVKM. There are 13 residues in the CDR3. V lost 8 bases and J 6 bases, leaving 15 bases between the germline ends. CDR3 protein: CASEGQIGDTQYF. As DNA, the CDR3 is TGTGCCAGCGAAGGACAGATTGGGGATACGCAGTATTTT.

This chain links TRBV4-1 with TRBJ2-3, with 10 bases matching TRBD2. The ends lost 2 bases at V and 3 bases at J; junction bases unmatched: 2. In germline, CDR1 is MGHRA, CDR2 YSYEKL. The CDR3 is 15 amino acids. The CDR3 reads CASSQSSGRTDTQYF. Here the CDR3 DNA reads TGCGCCAGCAGCCAATCTAGCGGGAGAACAGATACGCAGTATTTT.

The chain is built from TRBV18 and TRBJ2-7, with 10 bases aligning to TRBD2. The CDR3 runs to 15 residues. Germline assignment: CDR1 KGHSH and CDR2 LQKENI. V was clipped by 1 base and J by 2 bases; unmatched bases: 2. This CDR3 is CASSPRTSGTYEQYF. CDR3 bases: TGTGCCAGCTCACCACGTACTAGCGGGACCTACGAGCAGTACTTC.

V and J are TRBV7-9 and TRBJ2-7; TRBD1 aligns across 8 bases. Germline lookup yields CDR1 SEHNR and CDR2 FQNEAQ (reference sequence). V trimming: 5 bases; J trimming: 1 base; junction bases outside the gene matches: 13. The CDR3 is 17 amino acids. The CDR3 bases are TGTGCCAGCAGCCCCACCTCAGGGGGCGGCAGTTCCTACGAGCAGTACTTC. This sequence encodes CASSPTSGGGSSYEQYF.

The chain carries TRBV27 and TRBJ1-1; D is uncertain. Trimming left V 6 bases short and J 3 bases short, with 11 bases between. Germline V gene lookup returns CDR1 MNHEY and CDR2 SMNVEV (reference sequence). The length of the CDR3 is 13 residues. The CDR3 bases are TGTGCCAGCAGCGGGGATATGGACACTGAAGCTTTCTTT. It specifies CASSGDMDTEAFF.

The J gene is TRBJ2-2, the V gene TRBV19; a possible D gene is TRBD1 (5 bases). From germline, CDR1 is LNHDA and CDR2 SQIVND (reference sequence). The CDR3 loop spans 14 amino acids. Trimming shortened V by 6 bases and J by 7 bases, and 15 bases separated the two germline ends. Here the CDR3 reads CASRGHVGVGELFF. The DNA of the CDR3 is TGTGCCAGTAGAGGACACGTTGGGGTCGGGGAGCTGTTTTTT.

In DNA form, the CDR3 reads TGTGCCAGCAGTGGGCGGGGAGGGATAAAGGGTGGTCAGCCCCAGCATTTT. Protein product: CASSGRGGIKGGQPQHF. V is TRBV6-1 and J is TRBJ1-5; no firm D call. V was clipped by 4 bases and J by 6 bases, with 22 bases between them. The CDR3 loop spans 17 amino acids. Per the germline V gene, CDR1 is MNHNS and CDR2 is SASEGT.

This clone was found once. The rearrangement uses TRBV27 and TRBJ2-7; D possibly corresponds to TRBD2 (5 bases). Germline V lookup: CDR1 MNHEY, CDR2 SMNVEV (reference sequence). The CDR3 totals 11 residues. With 4 bases removed from V and 4 bases from J, the gap between germline ends came to 5 bases. The CDR3 loop reads CASSSGYEQYF. The DNA for the CDR3 is TGTGCCAGCAGTTCGGGGTACGAGCAGTACTTC.

The rearrangement joins TRBV25-1 to TRBJ2-7; no clear D gene. V gave up 5 bases and J gave up 6 bases, with 14 bases separating them. Germline CDR1 is MGHDK and CDR2 is SYGVNS. This CDR3 region has 13 residues. The CDR3 DNA follows: TGTGCCAGCAGTCTTGGGCTGCTCGGCGAGCAGTACTTC. It specifies CASSLGLLGEQYF.

The gene calls are TRBV2 and TRBJ2-3; 8 bases fit TRBD2. The V gene's germline CDR1 is SNHLY and CDR2 FYNNEI. After removal of 4 bases from V and 3 bases from J, the junction contained 9 bases not matched to a gene. The CDR3 extends over 16 amino acids. The CDR3 DNA reads TGTGCCAGCAGTGTAGAGGCGGGAGGCAGGACAGATACGCAGTATTTT. It is translated as CASSVEAGGRTDTQYF.